A selection of T cell receptor beta chains follows, all from one sample in a study of blood T cell repertoires in COVID-19. This table comes from immunoSEQ multiplex PCR, and its TCRdb copy is limited to in-frame clones, with some not included. The sample has more than 80,000 clones, about two thirds seen once. Sequencing was done on a sample of peripheral blood. Source of these receptors: a human donor with acute or convalescent COVID-19. The donor label of this sample is uncertain. Both conserved end residues are part of each CDR3. Fields, in order: clone size, V gene, J gene, D gene, CDR3 protein, CDR3 DNA. The D gene is left open where the match is weak. Rows may omit the clone size; those that give it use once, few, many or a size class.

.,TRBV24-1,TRBJ2-5,TRBD2,CATSVGGEETQYF,TGTGCCACCAGTGTGGGGGGGGAAGAGACCCAGTACTTC
.,TRBV5-1,TRBJ1-3,TRBD1,CASSLAGQGGGNTIYF,TGCGCCAGCAGCTTGGCCGGACAGGGAGGTGGAAACACCATATATTTT
.,TRBV5-1,TRBJ1-4,.,CASSLGQISGEKLFF,TGCGCCAGCAGCCTTGGACAGATTTCAGGCGAAAAACTGTTTTTT
.,TRBV6-2/TRBV6-3,TRBJ2-3,TRBD2,CASSLRGSTDTQYF,TGTGCCAGCAGTTTGCGGGGGAGTACAGATACGCAGTATTTT
.,TRBV6-5,TRBJ2-2,TRBD2,CAESGGVPGELFF,TGTGCCGAGAGCGGGGGGGTTCCCGGGGAGCTGTTTTTT
.,TRBV19,TRBJ1-3,TRBD1,CASSQMGQGTRNTIYF,TGTGCCAGTAGCCAAATGGGACAGGGGACAAGAAACACCATATATTTT
.,TRBV19,TRBJ2-3,TRBD2,CASEGLAVGDTQYF,TGTGCCAGCGAGGGACTAGCGGTTGGGGATACGCAGTATTTT
.,TRBV2,TRBJ2-1,TRBD1,CASTTFKGAGQFF,TGTGCCAGCACGACTTTCAAGGGGGCCGGCCAGTTCTTC
few,TRBV19,TRBJ2-2,.,CASIGGDGFGELFF,TGTGCCAGTATAGGAGGTGACGGGTTCGGGGAGCTGTTTTTT
few,TRBV18,TRBJ1-2,TRBD1,CASSLGQDPRTGPYTF,TGTGCCAGCTCACTGGGACAGGATCCTCGAACCGGGCCCTACACCTTC
.,TRBV5-1,TRBJ1-4,.,CASSLDRQEITTNEKLFF,TGCGCCAGCAGCTTAGATCGACAGGAGATTACAACTAATGAAAAACTGTTTTTT
once,TRBV5-1,TRBJ1-3,.,CASSTTTGKAGNTIYF,TGCGCCAGCAGCACCACAACAGGGAAGGCCGGAAACACCATATATTTT
.,TRBV5-1,TRBJ2-7,.,CASSLRVRRGRSYEQYF,TGCGCCAGCAGCCTACGCGTTAGGCGGGGGCGCTCCTACGAGCAGTACTTC
.,TRBV2,TRBJ2-2,TRBD2,CASSPTSGAAGELFF,TGTGCCAGCAGTCCCACGAGCGGGGCGGCCGGGGAGCTGTTTTTT
.,TRBV19,TRBJ1-5,TRBD1,CASSWTGRNQPQHF,TGTGCCAGTAGTTGGACAGGGCGGAATCAGCCCCAGCATTTT
few,TRBV19,TRBJ2-1,TRBD1,CASSTQGAPYNEQFF,TGTGCCAGTAGTACCCAGGGGGCCCCCTACAATGAGCAGTTCTTC
once,TRBV7-9,TRBJ2-7,.,CASSHGDIRYEQYF,TGTGCCAGCAGCCATGGGGACATTCGCTACGAGCAGTACTTC
.,TRBV30,TRBJ1-1,.,CAWKDSVNTEAFF,TGTGCCTGGAAGGACAGCGTGAACACTGAAGCTTTCTTT
.,TRBV18,TRBJ1-4,.,CASSPAGTGPPELFF,TGTGCCAGCTCACCAGCGGGAACAGGTCCACCGGAACTGTTTTTT
.,TRBV12-3/TRBV12-4,TRBJ2-1,.,CASSLALQVEQFF,TGTGCCAGCAGTTTAGCCCTGCAGGTTGAGCAGTTCTTC
.,TRBV19,TRBJ1-5,TRBD1,CASSMGTGVRQPQHF,TGTGCCAGTAGTATGGGAACAGGGGTACGTCAGCCCCAGCATTTT
.,TRBV30,TRBJ1-3,.,CAWSEQGNSGNTIYF,TGTGCCTGGAGTGAGCAGGGTAATTCTGGAAACACCATATATTTT
.,TRBV25-1,TRBJ1-2,TRBD1,CASSRQGARRLDGYTF,TGTGCCAGCAGCCGACAGGGGGCGCGTAGGTTGGATGGCTACACCTTC
medium-sized,TRBV5-4,TRBJ1-3,.,CASSLGGHSGNTIYF,TGTGCCAGCAGCTTGGGCGGCCACTCTGGAAACACCATATATTTT
.,TRBV14,TRBJ2-5,.,CASSQEEFGAQYF,TGTGCCAGCAGCCAAGAAGAGTTCGGGGCCCAGTACTTC
few,TRBV5-1,TRBJ1-1,TRBD1,CASSLTGTANTEAFF,TGCGCCAGCAGCTTAACCGGGACAGCGAACACTGAAGCTTTCTTT
.,TRBV6-5,TRBJ1-5,.,CASSSGGVSNQPQHF,TGTGCCAGCAGTTCGGGAGGGGTCAGCAATCAGCCCCAGCATTTT
.,TRBV10-3,TRBJ1-3,.,CAARSLSGNTIYF,TGTGCCGCCCGGTCCCTCTCTGGAAACACCATATATTTT
once,TRBV7-9,TRBJ1-6,.,CASSPLSPLHF,TGTGCCAGCAGCCCCCTTTCACCCCTCCACTTT
.,TRBV5-1,TRBJ2-7,TRBD2,CASSTRLAGVGEQYF,TGCGCCAGCAGCACCCGACTAGCGGGGGTGGGGGAGCAGTACTTC
.,TRBV6-5,TRBJ2-3,.,CASSYRGREDTQYF,TGTGCCAGCAGTTACCGCGGGCGGGAAGATACGCAGTATTTT
.,TRBV5-1,TRBJ2-2,.,CARMTGQNTGELFF,TGCGCCAGGATGACGGGACAGAACACCGGGGAGCTGTTTTTT
once,TRBV3-1/TRBV3-2,TRBJ1-1,TRBD1,CASSHRQGGLRTEAFF,TGTGCCAGCAGCCACCGACAGGGAGGTTTGAGGACTGAAGCTTTCTTT
.,TRBV18,TRBJ2-2,.,CASSPLQGGTGELFF,TGTGCCAGCTCACCGCTTCAGGGCGGCACCGGGGAGCTGTTTTTT
.,TRBV11-2,TRBJ2-7,TRBD1,CASSLGDRGQGEQYF,TGTGCCAGCAGCTTAGGCGACAGGGGGCAAGGCGAGCAGTACTTC
.,TRBV7-9,TRBJ1-5,.,CASSSWTASHQPQHF,TGTGCCAGCAGTTCTTGGACTGCCTCGCATCAGCCCCAGCATTTT
.,TRBV5-6,TRBJ1-1,.,CASSGKNTEAFF,TGTGCCAGCTCGGGAAAGAACACTGAAGCTTTCTTT
.,TRBV2,TRBJ1-1,.,CASIGGRDTEAFF,TGTGCCAGCATAGGAGGGCGGGACACTGAAGCTTTCTTT
.,TRBV20-1,TRBJ2-1,.,CSASWQASYNEQFF,TGCAGTGCTAGTTGGCAGGCATCTTACAATGAGCAGTTCTTC
.,TRBV7-2,TRBJ1-5,TRBD1,CASSARRGQQPQHF,TGTGCCAGCAGCGCCCGCAGGGGGCAGCAGCCCCAGCATTTT
.,TRBV5-1,TRBJ1-2,.,CASSLAGEGNYGYTF,TGCGCCAGCAGCTTGGCGGGGGAGGGGAACTATGGCTACACCTTC
once,TRBV6-6,TRBJ1-1,.,CASSYSILPGTTEAFF,TGTGCCAGCAGTTACTCGATACTTCCAGGGACTACTGAAGCTTTCTTT
.,TRBV29-1,TRBJ2-1,.,CSVDRGPGRNEQFF,TGCAGCGTTGATCGGGGCCCAGGGAGGAATGAGCAGTTCTTC